This TCR beta chain was identified during a study of T cells of healthy individuals. This clonotype showed up just a few times. TCRdb re-called the 5' RACE reads through MiXCR, storing one row per CDR3 protein. The data contain 90,000 to 100,000 distinct CDR3 sequences, approximately 16% of them seen just once; the ten biggest clones take up 6.2%. The V gene lost 0 bases and the J gene lost 4 bases, with 10 bases spanning the gap. Germline V CDR1 and CDR2: LNHNV, YYDKDF (reference sequence). The CDR3 runs 14 residues. This TCR was sampled from a human donor in good health. This sequence joins TRBV15 and TRBJ2-7; the D gene is possibly TRBD1 (6 bases). CDR3 nucleotides: TGTGCCACCAGCAGAGAGTACAGGGTTTACGAGCAGTACTTC. Translated: CATSREYRVYEQYF.